This T cell receptor (beta chain) derives from a study of blood T cell repertoires in COVID-19. Profiled with immunoSEQ multiplex PCR; TCRdb holds only in-frame clones, not every one. The top ten hold 0.7% of the sample, which has approximately 470,000 clones, approximately 86% seen once. A remark on this clone: The same CDR3 can be traced to other DNA sequences in this sample.

This receptor was taken from a woman aged 18-29 years who had recovered from COVID-19. The sequenced sample consisted of PBMCs or T cells enriched from blood (not recorded which).

CDR3 nucleotide sequence: TGTGCCATCAGTGAGTCTGCGGAGGAGAACACTGAAGCTTTCTTT. It specifies CAISESAEENTEAFF. The J gene is TRBJ1-1, the V gene TRBV10-3, with no clear D. Per germline, CDR1 ENHRY and CDR2 SYGVKD. CDR3 length: 15 residues. V was cut by 0 bases and J by 1 base, with 9 bases left in between.